Sequencing of this TCR beta chain was carried out in a study of T-cell memory formation after mild COVID-19. Study context: The study found TCR clusters largely donor specific. Points from the study as a whole: Clones that contracted from day 15 to 85 had balanced CD4/CD8; later expanders were CD4+ biased.

UMIs and sample barcodes were carried by the TCR alpha and TCR beta cDNA libraries that 5'RACE produced using constant-segment primers. MiXCR was run by TCRdb on the 5' RACE reads, yielding one entry per CDR3 protein. This sample carries fewer than 300,000 distinct CDR3 sequences, over 15% of them seen once, and the ten largest clones take 22%. This clonotype turned up a few times. Its cognate antigen is unknown. Germline assignment: CDR1 SGHTS and CDR2 YDEGEE. The germline V and J ends were trimmed by 2 bases and 4 bases, with 14 bases remaining between them. There are 15 residues in the CDR3. The gene calls are TRBV5-8 and TRBJ2-3; no reliable D call. Input material: PBMCs or a T cell subset sorted from them (not recorded which). The origin of this receptor is a man aged 18 to 30 who had mild COVID-19 (a few samples of this study predate the infection). Cell type and time point are not known. The CDR3 loop is CASSLALRSPDTQYF. The CDR3 bases are TGTGCCAGCAGCTTAGCCCTCCGGTCCCCAGATACGCAGTATTTT. The variable domain in full, completed from reference TRBV5-8 and TRBJ2-3, reads EAGVTQSPTHLIKTRGQQATLRCSPISGHTSVYWYQQALGLGLQFLLWYDEGEERNRGNFPPRFSGRQFPNYSSELNVNALELEDSALYLCASSLALRSPDTQYFGPGTRLTVL.